This is a list of T cell receptor beta chains from one sample in a study of blood T cell repertoires in COVID-19. Profiled with immunoSEQ multiplex PCR; TCRdb holds only in-frame clones, not every one. The sample comprises 90,000 to 130,000 clones, roughly 76% of which are singletons, and under 10% rests with the top ten. Sequencing was done on a sample of peripheral blood. The receptors come from a woman aged 55-70 years with acute or convalescent COVID-19. The CDR3 runs from the conserved cysteine through the conserved F or W. The order of the fields is D gene, clone size, J gene, V gene, CDR3 length, CDR3 DNA, CDR3 protein. The D gene is left open where the match is weak. Clone size is not always given. Where it is, it says once, few, many or a class for expanded clones.

TRBD2 | NA | TRBJ2-1 | TRBV6-2/TRBV6-3 | 20 | TGTGCCAGCAGTTATGGGGAAAATAGCGGGGGGGCCCTTACTTACAATGAGCAGTTCTTC | CASSYGENSGGALTYNEQFF
TRBD1 | once | TRBJ2-5 | TRBV4-2 | 15 | TGTGCCAGCAGCTCGCGGACAGGGGGGCTTGAGACCCAGTACTTC | CASSSRTGGLETQYF
TRBD2 | NA | TRBJ2-5 | TRBV6-2/TRBV6-3 | 16 | TGTGCCAGCAGTTACGACAGGACTAGCGGAATAGAGACCCAGTACTTC | CASSYDRTSGIETQYF
NA | once | TRBJ1-1 | TRBV19 | 14 | TGTGCCAGTAGTATAGGGCAGGTGAACACTGAAGCTTTCTTT | CASSIGQVNTEAFF
NA | few | TRBJ2-3 | TRBV6-6 | 15 | TGTGCCAGCAGTTACTCGAGAGAAAGCACAGATACGCAGTATTTT | CASSYSRESTDTQYF
NA | NA | TRBJ1-5 | TRBV6-5 | 12 | TGTGCCAGCAGTCGGGGGAATCAGCCCCAGCATTTT | CASSRGNQPQHF
NA | NA | TRBJ2-6 | TRBV24-1 | 14 | TGTGCCACCAGAGGGAGCTCTGGGGCCAACGTCCTGACTTTC | CATRGSSGANVLTF
TRBD2 | few | TRBJ2-3 | TRBV7-2 | 16 | TGTGCCAGCAGCTTAAGTAGGACTAGAGCAGCAGATACGCAGTATTTT | CASSLSRTRAADTQYF
NA | NA | TRBJ2-1 | TRBV11-2 | 15 | TGTGCCAGCAGCAATCCTTTCTTGGCTGACAATGAGCAGTTCTTC | CASSNPFLADNEQFF
NA | few | TRBJ2-1 | TRBV28 | 12 | TGTGCCAGCAGTAACAACTACAATGAGCAGTTCTTC | CASSNNYNEQFF
TRBD1 | once | TRBJ1-5 | TRBV20-1 | 14 | TGCAGTGCTAGTACCACAGGGGGTTATCAGCCCCAGCATTTT | CSASTTGGYQPQHF
TRBD1 | NA | TRBJ2-6 | TRBV19 | 18 | TGTGCCAGTAGTCCCCGGGACAGCCCTTTCTCTGGGGCCAACGTCCTGACTTTC | CASSPRDSPFSGANVLTF
TRBD1 | NA | TRBJ2-7 | TRBV5-6 | 15 | TGTGCCAGCAGCTTAGGGGACAGGGTCCTCTACGAGCAGTACTTC | CASSLGDRVLYEQYF
TRBD1 | NA | TRBJ1-2 | TRBV28 | 16 | TGTGCCAGCAGTGTCCGACCGGGACAGGGGGTGTATGGCTACACCTTC | CASSVRPGQGVYGYTF
NA | NA | TRBJ2-7 | TRBV7-6 | 15 | TGTGCCAGCAGCCCCCCCGGGATTAACCCTAGGGAGCAGTACTTC | CASSPPGINPREQYF
TRBD1 | few | TRBJ2-7 | TRBV18 | 15 | TGTGCCAGCTCACGAACCGGGACAGGGGCCTTCGAGCAGTACTTC | CASSRTGTGAFEQYF
NA | NA | TRBJ1-2 | TRBV28 | 12 | TGTGCCAGCAGTTCAGACAGCTATGGCTACACCTTC | CASSSDSYGYTF
NA | few | TRBJ1-2 | TRBV27 | 12 | TGTGCCAGCAGGGGGCTGAACTATGGCTACACCTTC | CASRGLNYGYTF
TRBD1 | NA | TRBJ1-2 | TRBV29-1 | 15 | TGCAGCGTTGAAGATGTCCTTGGGGACAGCTATGGCTACACCTTC | CSVEDVLGDSYGYTF
TRBD1 | NA | TRBJ1-2 | TRBV2 | 15 | TGTGCCAGCAGTAATTACAGGGGGCTGGGTGATGGCTACACCTTC | CASSNYRGLGDGYTF
NA | NA | TRBJ2-2 | TRBV3-1/TRBV3-2 | 12 | TGTGCCAGCACCCAGGCTACCGGGGAGCTGTTTTTT | CASTQATGELFF
TRBD2 | NA | TRBJ2-3 | TRBV9 | 16 | TGTGCCAGCAGCAAAGGCGGACTAGCGGGGCGAGATACGCAGTATTTT | CASSKGGLAGRDTQYF
NA | NA | TRBJ1-4 | TRBV3-1/TRBV3-2 | 15 | TGTGCCAGCAGCCAAGATCCGGGATCTAATGAAAAACTGTTTTTT | CASSQDPGSNEKLFF
NA | NA | TRBJ2-7 | TRBV21-1 | 17 | TGTGCCAGCAGCAAAGCGCTAACGGGGACAGCGATATACGAGCAGTACTTC | CASSKALTGTAIYEQYF
TRBD1 | NA | TRBJ1-5 | TRBV6-5 | 14 | TGTGCCAGTGGAGGGGACAGCTTCAATCAGCCCCAGCATTTT | CASGGDSFNQPQHF
TRBD1 | NA | TRBJ2-5 | TRBV9 | 15 | TGTGCCAGCAGCGTAGCTACAGGGGTCGCGGAGACCCAGTACTTC | CASSVATGVAETQYF
TRBD1 | NA | TRBJ1-1 | TRBV6-6 | 16 | TGTGCCAGCAGTTGGGGACAGGGGGCGATTGGGACTGAAGCTTTCTTT | CASSWGQGAIGTEAFF
NA | NA | TRBJ2-2 | TRBV5-1 | 13 | TGCGCCAGCAGCGCCGACAGGACCGGGGAGCTGTTTTTT | CASSADRTGELFF
NA | NA | TRBJ2-2 | TRBV10-3 | 15 | TGTGCCATCAGTGATCGGGGGGCGCCCACCGGGGAGCTGTTTTTT | CAISDRGAPTGELFF
NA | NA | TRBJ2-6 | TRBV9 | 19 | TGTGCCAGCAGCGTAGCTAGCCAGGCCCGTTACTCTGGGGCCAACGTCCTGACTTTC | CASSVASQARYSGANVLTF
TRBD2 | NA | TRBJ2-7 | TRBV3-1/TRBV3-2 | 14 | TGTGCCAGCAGCCGGGAAAGCGGGGCCTACGAGCAGTACTTC | CASSRESGAYEQYF
NA | NA | TRBJ2-2 | TRBV29-1 | 14 | TGCAGCGTTGGAAATAGCGCGAACACCGGGGAGCTGTTTTTT | CSVGNSANTGELFF
NA | NA | TRBJ2-5 | TRBV7-2 | 15 | TGTGCCAGCAGCTTAATGGGGAGGACCCAAGAGACCCAGTACTTC | CASSLMGRTQETQYF
NA | NA | TRBJ1-5 | TRBV6-5 | 14 | TGTGCCAGCAGTTACGCCAGGGGCAATCAGCCCCAGCATTTT | CASSYARGNQPQHF
TRBD1 | NA | TRBJ1-4 | TRBV7-9 | 15 | TGTGCCAGCAGCTTTGGGGGACAGGGGCGTGAAAAACTGTTTTTT | CASSFGGQGREKLFF
NA | NA | TRBJ1-2 | TRBV3-1/TRBV3-2 | 15 | TGTGCCAGCAGCCAAGCCGACGCACGGAGCCATGGATACACCTTC | CASSQADARSHGYTF
TRBD1 | NA | TRBJ1-5 | TRBV4-2 | 16 | TGTGCCAGCAGCCACACCGGGACAGGGGAAGATCAGCCCCAGCATTTT | CASSHTGTGEDQPQHF
NA | NA | TRBJ2-2 | TRBV7-9 | 14 | TGTGCCAGCAGGGAAAACAGGGTGCACGGGGAGCTGTTTTTT | CASRENRVHGELFF
TRBD1 | NA | TRBJ1-6 | TRBV30 | 15 | TGTGCCTGGAGAGGGGACAGGGCAAGGAATTCACCCCTCCACTTT | CAWRGDRARNSPLHF
TRBD1 | NA | TRBJ1-2 | TRBV6-5 | 14 | TGTGCCAGCAGTTATTTGGGACAGACCTATGGCTACACCTTC | CASSYLGQTYGYTF
NA | NA | TRBJ1-1 | TRBV24-1 | 13 | TGTGCCACCAGTACGGGGGTGAACACTGAAGCTTTCTTT | CATSTGVNTEAFF
TRBD1 | once | TRBJ1-5 | TRBV10-3 | 21 | TGTGCCATCAGTGAGTCCTTTAACCCCGGACAGGCCATCTATAGCAATCAGCCCCAGCATTTT | CAISESFNPGQAIYSNQPQHF
NA | NA | TRBJ1-2 | TRBV24-1 | 14 | TGTGCCACCAGTGCTAACCGGGACAAAGCTCTCTACACCTTC | CATSANRDKALYTF
NA | few | TRBJ2-7 | TRBV6-6 | 13 | TGTGCCAGCAGTTATCAGGGGGGCTACGAGCAGTACTTC | CASSYQGGYEQYF
NA | NA | TRBJ2-3 | TRBV7-2 | 15 | TGTGCCAGCAGCTTAGATGGCCGTACGGGAGATACGCAGTATTTT | CASSLDGRTGDTQYF
NA | few | TRBJ2-2 | TRBV10-3 | 15 | TGTGCCATCACCTCGGGACAAGTGAACACCGGGGAGCTGTTTTTT | CAITSGQVNTGELFF
NA | NA | TRBJ1-4 | TRBV6-5 | 15 | TGTGCCAGCAGTTACTCCGGAGACCAGGGAGAAAAACTGTTTTTT | CASSYSGDQGEKLFF
TRBD1 | few | TRBJ1-4 | TRBV6-5 | 14 | TGTGCCAGCAGTTACTCGTACAGGGGTGAAAAACTGTTTTTT | CASSYSYRGEKLFF
NA | once | TRBJ2-7 | TRBV28 | 12 | TGTGCCAGCAGTTCAGGGATGTACGAGCAGTACTTC | CASSSGMYEQYF
TRBD1 | few | TRBJ2-7 | TRBV4-3 | 14 | TGCGCCAGCGGGTCCGGGACAGGGAGCTACGAGCAGTACTTC | CASGSGTGSYEQYF
NA | NA | TRBJ2-7 | TRBV7-9 | 11 | TGTGCCAGCAGCCCAGACAGAGGGCAGTACTTC | CASSPDRGQYF